Shown below are 17 T cell receptor beta chains from a single sample sequenced in a study of blood T cells in healthy people across ages. Primed by a sample-barcoded 5' primer and a J-beta primer mix, a second PCR proceeded for about 6 to 11 cycles. TCRdb called the 5' RACE reads again in MiXCR, with one record for every CDR3 protein. The top ten hold approximately 15% of the sample, which has 600,000 or so distinct CDR3 sequences, about 28% seen once. The material sequenced was blood. These receptors came from a woman of 80 years or more in good health.

Note on this clonotype: This sequence may be a read error, since a much larger clone differs from it by one base. Since no conserved phenylalanine or tryptophan closes the CDR3, a read error is the likely cause. CDR3 loop: CASSQISGSSTDTQYL. The CDR3 DNA sequence: TGTGCCAGCAGCCAGATTAGCGGGTCTAGCACAGATACGCAGTATTTG. This chain joins TRBV4-2 and TRBJ2-3, with 7 nucleotides matching TRBD2. The V segment lost 3 bases and the J segment 0 bases; nucleotides outside the gene matches: 6. Germline-derived CDR1 and CDR2 are LGHNA and YNFKEQ. This CDR3 contains 16 residues.

This clonotype was seen more than once but under ten times. This may arise from a read error, as a much more abundant clone is one base away. The V call is TRBV7-2, the J call TRBJ2-5; the D gene is possibly TRBD2 (5 bases). Between the trimmed V and J ends, which lost 5 bases and 11 bases, there was a span of 15 bases. The germline CDR1 and CDR2 sequences are SGHTA and FQGNSA. The CDR3 runs 12 residues. Here the CDR3 reads CASSPGVNEQYF. DNA of the CDR3: TGTGCCAGCAGCCCCGGGGTCAATGAGCAGTACTTC.

This clonotype was counted only a few times. The chain couples TRBV14 to TRBJ1-4; the D is unclear. This CDR3 contains 15 residues. Germline V gene sequence: CDR1 SGHDN, CDR2 FVKESK. Between the trimmed V and J ends, which lost 1 base and 8 bases, there was a span of 14 bases. The CDR3 DNA reads as TGTGCCAGCAGCCAAGCGGTTTTGGGAAGCGAAAAACTGTTTTTT. As protein: CASSQAVLGSEKLFF.

A word on this clonotype: A much larger clone sits a single nucleotide away, making a read error possible. This chain connects TRBV20-1 to TRBJ2-1, with 9 bases identical to TRBD2. CDR3 length equals 14 residues. V lost 5 bases, J lost 8 bases, and 10 bases stayed unmatched. Germline V gives CDR1 DFQATT, CDR2 SNEGSKA (reference sequence). CDR3 in amino acids: CSAFWGGGAHEQFF. CDR3 nucleotide sequence: TGCAGTGCTTTCTGGGGCGGGGGGGCCCATGAGCAGTTCTTC.

This clonotype was recorded many times. CDR3 DNA sequence: TGTGCCGGGATCGGGACCGACTCCCCCTACGAGCAGTACTTC. Amino acid sequence: CAGIGTDSPYEQYF. This chain connects TRBV27 to TRBJ2-7, with D possibly being TRBD1 or TRBD2 (5 bases each). Trimming took 11 bases from V and 2 from J, leaving 19 bases between them. This CDR3 is 14 amino acids long. CDR1 and CDR2 from the germline V gene are MNHEY and SMNVEV (reference sequence).

This clonotype was counted only a few times. With a much larger clone just one base away, this may be a read error. The J gene is TRBJ2-5, the V gene TRBV7-9; 7 nucleotides match TRBD1. With 5 bases clipped from V and 11 bases from J, the junction kept 17 bases outside the gene matches. CDR3 size: 15 residues. CDR1 SEHNR and CDR2 FQNEAQ come from the germline V gene (reference sequence). The CDR3 DNA reads as TGTGCCAGCAGCGACGACAGGGTGCGTGGTAATGAGCAGTACTTC. Amino acids: CASSDDRVRGNEQYF.

A single count supports this clonotype. The V gene is TRBV30, the J gene TRBJ1-6, with 7 bases matching TRBD1. The CDR3 is 17 residues long. The germline V gene encodes CDR1 GTSNPN and CDR2 SVGIG (reference sequence). The ends lost 2 bases at V and 7 bases at J; junction bases unmatched: 14. The CDR3 loop reads CAWSPRGGQLMNSPLHF. The CDR3 DNA reads TGTGCCTGGAGTCCCCGGGGGGGACAGCTTATGAATTCACCCCTCCACTTT.

This clonotype was found many times. V usage is TRBV7-2 and J usage is TRBJ2-3; TRBD1 agrees at 7 bases. The CDR3 sequence is 16 residues long. Germline CDR1 and CDR2: SGHTA and FQGNSA. The V segment lost 1 base and the J segment 1 base; nucleotides outside the gene matches: 5. Written as DNA, the CDR3 is TGTGCCAGCAGCTTAGTCGGGCAGGGGGGCACAGATACGCAGTATTTT. Residues: CASSLVGQGGTDTQYF.

Comments on this clonotype: This may come from a read error, since a much larger clone is one base off. V is TRBV27 and J is TRBJ2-7, with 7 bases aligning to TRBD1. The J segment lost 4 bases and the V segment lost 10 bases, leaving 7 bases of the junction unmatched. Germline loops: CDR1 MNHEY, CDR2 SMNVEV (reference sequence). This CDR3 is 12 amino acids long. The CDR3 region is CAIRGIDYEQYF. CDR3 nucleotide sequence: TGTGCCATCAGGGGGATTGATTACGAGCAGTACTTC.

Comment on this clonotype: This sequence may be a read error, since a much larger clone differs from it by one base. The J gene is TRBJ2-3, the V gene TRBV27, with TRBD2 as a possible D gene (6 bases). V was trimmed by 11 bases and J by 0 bases, leaving 18 bases between them. The CDR3 loop spans 15 amino acids. Germline-derived CDR1 and CDR2 are MNHEY and SMNVEV (reference sequence). The CDR3 nucleotides are TGTGCCGGCCGTCTTTGGGGGGTAAGCACAGATACGCAGTATTTT. As protein: CAGRLWGVSTDTQYF.

Worth noting for this clonotype: Sequence at one end of the junction differs from germline and may be a read error. The V call is TRBV5-6, the J call TRBJ2-5; D assignment may be TRBD1 or TRBD2 (7 bases each). CDR1 is SGHDT and CDR2 is YYEEEE in the germline V gene. The CDR3 is made up of 15 amino acids. CDR3 nucleotides: TGTGCCAGTAGCTACCGGGACAGTGGGAGGGAGGCCCAGTACTTC. This codes for CASSYRDSGREAQYF.

The chain uses TRBV12-3 or TRBV12-4 and TRBJ1-5, with 8 bases that match TRBD1. CDR3 length: 16 residues. Germline trimming cut 5 bases from V and 1 base from J; bases unmatched to any gene: 7. CDR3 in amino acids: CASSAPGQGSNQPQHF. The CDR3 coding sequence is TGTGCCAGCAGTGCCCCAGGACAGGGCAGCAATCAGCCCCAGCATTTT.

This clonotype was recorded a few times. This chain links TRBV4-1 with TRBJ1-1; D is ambiguous. Between the trimmed V and J ends, which lost 0 bases and 0 bases, there was a span of 8 bases. This CDR3 contains 15 residues. Per the germline V gene, CDR1 is MGHRA and CDR2 is YSYEKL. The chain's CDR3 is CASSQDPSLNTEAFF. CDR3 coding DNA: TGCGCCAGCAGCCAAGATCCGTCCTTGAACACTGAAGCTTTCTTT.

This clonotype has a count of ten or more. The gene calls are TRBV6-2 or TRBV6-3 and TRBJ2-7; D not certain. The CDR3 extends over 15 amino acids. Per germline, CDR1 MNHEY and CDR2 SVGEGT. Trimming left V 6 bases short and J 0 bases short, with 15 bases between. The CDR3 DNA follows: TGTGCCAGCAGCCGCGTTCGAACAAGCTCCTACGAGCAGTACTTC. Its translation: CASSRVRTSSYEQYF.

This clonotype has just a few counts. The V call is TRBV12-3 or TRBV12-4, the J call TRBJ1-3, with D perhaps matching TRBD1 (6 bases). The CDR3 sequence is 14 residues long. Trimming took off 6 bases at V and 5 bases at J, with 14 bases between the two ends. The CDR3 nucleotides are TGTGCCAGCAGCCTCGACAGGTACCGAAACACCATATATTTT. It specifies CASSLDRYRNTIYF.

This clonotype occurred many times. The gene calls are TRBV5-1 and TRBJ2-5, with 10 bases aligning to TRBD2. Germline CDR1 SGHRS, CDR2 YFSETQ. The CDR3 runs 18 residues. The trim removed 3 bases at V and 1 base at J, leaving 12 bases unmatched. CDR3 coding DNA: TGCGCCAGCAGCTGGATGGGTCTAGCGGGGGCCCTCCAAGAGACCCAGTACTTC. Protein: CASSWMGLAGALQETQYF.

This clonotype was counted a few times. An end of the junction differs from the germline gene, which may be a read error. This rearrangement joins TRBV12-3 or TRBV12-4 to TRBJ1-2, with D tentatively TRBD1 (5 bases). The CDR3 loop spans 13 amino acids. CDR3 in amino acids: CASSTGTEYGCTF. The CDR3, as DNA: TGTGCCAGCAGTACCGGGACGGAATATGGCTGCACCTTC.